The clone carrying this T cell receptor beta chain was recorded at least ten times. Its antigen is still unknown. From 300 to 400 ng of RNA, a library with molecular barcoded alpha/delta and beta/gamma adaptors was made. TCRdb reanalysed the reads using MiXCR and keeps one entry per CDR3 protein. There are around 140,000 distinct CDR3 sequences in the sample; about 13% occur only once, and 8.4% lies in the top ten. V lost 4 bases, J lost 6 bases, and 15 bases lay in between. Germline V CDR1 and CDR2: DFQATT, SNEGSKA (reference sequence). The CDR3 totals 13 residues. This record comes from a study of read filtering for tumor transcriptome and immune sequencing. Whole-study context: R-ISS stage counts were eight or nine for I, roughly 15 for II, about seven for III. Notes on the study in general: About four fifths of IR-seq clonotypes had one read, totaling about 3.5% of reads; RNA-seq: about 70% and 40%.

This receptor was obtained from a donor aged 40 or older with multiple myeloma. This chain connects TRBV20-1 to TRBJ1-2; D possibly corresponds to TRBD1 (5 bases). The sequencing sample was made of a population of CD138-negative cells sorted from bone marrow. Here the CDR3 DNA reads TGCAGTGCTAACGGGGCGGTTTACGATGGCTACACCTTC. It encodes CSANGAVYDGYTF.